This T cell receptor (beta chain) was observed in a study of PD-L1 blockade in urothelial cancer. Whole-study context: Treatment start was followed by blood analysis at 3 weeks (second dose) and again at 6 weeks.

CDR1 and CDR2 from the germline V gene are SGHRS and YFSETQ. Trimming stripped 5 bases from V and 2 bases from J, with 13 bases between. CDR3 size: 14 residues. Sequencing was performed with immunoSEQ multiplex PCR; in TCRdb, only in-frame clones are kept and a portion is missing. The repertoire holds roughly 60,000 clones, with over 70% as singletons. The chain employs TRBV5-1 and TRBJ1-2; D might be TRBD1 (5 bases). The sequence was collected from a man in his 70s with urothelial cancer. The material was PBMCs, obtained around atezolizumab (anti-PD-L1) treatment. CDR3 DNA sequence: TGCGCCAGCAGTCCCGACAGACTGAACTATGGCTACACCTTC. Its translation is CASSPDRLNYGYTF.